This TCR beta chain was captured in a study of regulatory T cells in long-lasting Graves disease. This clonotype was detected only a few times. The length of the CDR3 is 15 residues. Germline V CDR1 and CDR2: SGHRS, YFSETQ. Trimming removed 4 bases from V and 0 bases from J, with 11 bases in between. Building of the TCR beta libraries involved iRepertoire HTBI primers and Arm-PCR of CDR3 regions. MiXCR, applied by TCRdb to the multiplex PCR reads, yields one record per CDR3 protein. The table has fewer than 550,000 distinct CDR3 sequences, 16% seen once. The time point denotes: newly diagnosed GD, antithyroid drugs for less than 3 months. TCR sequences were obtained from RNA taken from PBMCs. This sample also belongs to another study, concerning T cells in Graves' hyperthyroidism and ophthalmopathy. That paper notes: The HTBI primer set drove a first-round RT-PCR of the TCR CDR3. From stable hyperthyroidism, ophthalmopathy was set apart by a 13 V-J model.

The material was peripheral blood mononuclear cells (PBMCs), obtained at new diagnosis, from a patient treated with antithyroid drugs. The chain uses TRBV5-1 and TRBJ1-5; D not certain. This TCR was sampled from a woman aged 40-60 years with Graves disease. The CDR3: CASSMDGYSNQPQHF. The CDR3 DNA reads TGCGCCAGCAGCATGGACGGGTATAGCAATCAGCCCCAGCATTTT.